The rows below give T cell receptor beta chains drawn from one sample of a study of cytomegalovirus exposure and HLA in healthy donors. Only in-frame clones appear in the TCRdb table, and some are missing; sequencing was by immunoSEQ multiplex PCR. The sample shows some 140,000 clones, over 75% of them seen only once. Sequencing input: PBMCs. These receptors were taken from a woman aged 40 to 50 in good health and CMV-seropositive. CDR3s include the opening cysteine and the closing phenylalanine or tryptophan. A D gene is named only where the DNA matches it firmly. A row's size may be missing; if present it is once, few, many or a size class.

17	TRBV5-1	TRBJ1-5	TRBD1	-	CALGQGIRRGSNQPQHF	TGCGCCCTGGGACAGGGGATTCGAAGGGGTAGCAATCAGCCCCAGCATTTT
16	TRBV5-6	TRBJ2-1	TRBD2	-	CASSFGTSGNYNEQFF	TGTGCCAGCAGCTTTGGAACTAGCGGGAACTACAATGAGCAGTTCTTC
14	TRBV6-6	TRBJ1-1	-	-	CASSYRTVYVEAFF	TGTGCCAGCAGTTACCGGACAGTATACGTTGAAGCTTTCTTT
14	TRBV30	TRBJ1-5	-	-	CAWSVSNGGQPQHF	TGTGCCTGGAGTGTAAGTAACGGAGGGCAGCCCCAGCATTTT
13	TRBV30	TRBJ2-1	TRBD2	-	CASTSGRGSEQFF	TGTGCCTCCACTAGCGGGAGGGGTAGTGAGCAGTTCTTC
15	TRBV15	TRBJ2-5	TRBD2	-	CATSRASGSGETQYF	TGTGCCACCAGCAGAGCGAGCGGGAGTGGAGAGACCCAGTACTTC
14	TRBV28	TRBJ1-5	TRBD1	-	CASREQGGSQPQHF	TGTGCCAGCAGGGAACAGGGGGGCTCTCAGCCCCAGCATTTT
13	TRBV28	TRBJ1-4	-	few	CASSVPPGEKLFF	TGTGCCAGCAGTGTCCCTCCAGGGGAAAAACTGTTTTTT
14	TRBV18	TRBJ1-1	-	once	CASSPVTGNGEAFF	TGTGCCAGCTCACCAGTGACGGGGAACGGTGAAGCTTTCTTT
15	TRBV6-5	TRBJ1-1	TRBD1	-	CASSYGDRASTEAFF	TGTGCCAGCAGTTACGGGGACAGGGCGAGCACTGAAGCTTTCTTT
15	TRBV28	TRBJ2-7	-	-	CASRQDTPGRRTQYF	TGTGCCAGCAGGCAAGATACTCCAGGGCGTCGAACGCAGTACTTC
14	TRBV30	TRBJ1-5	TRBD1	-	CAWATGRGNQPQHF	TGTGCCTGGGCGACAGGGAGAGGCAACCAGCCCCAGCATTTT
16	TRBV19	TRBJ1-1	TRBD1	-	CASSTPGQGANTEAFF	TGTGCCAGTAGTACCCCGGGACAGGGGGCAAACACTGAAGCTTTCTTT
15	TRBV5-4	TRBJ2-7	TRBD2	-	CASSLPGGRANEQYF	TGTGCCAGCAGCCTGCCGGGCGGGAGGGCCAACGAGCAGTACTTC
12	TRBV7-3	TRBJ1-1	-	-	CASSLVEGHAFF	TGTGCCAGCAGCTTAGTGGAGGGGCATGCTTTCTTT